This TCR beta chain comes out of a study of shared clonotypes between healthy human individuals. Study observations and caveats: Shared clonotypes across all four donors exceeded non-shared ones in generation probability. Few donors restricted represented genetic and exposure-history diversity.

Method: immunoSEQ multiplex PCR; TCRdb's copy keeps in-frame clones and lacks some. The data contain some 2.1 million clones, approximately 92% of them singletons. CD45RO negativity and positive selection for CCR7 defined naive CD8 cells, a population that excluded terminally differentiated effector memory CD45RA+ cells. In regard to this clone: The antigen is not known.

The CDR3 runs to 15 residues. With V trimmed by 4 bases and J by 0 bases, 1 base remained unmatched. Germline V lookup: CDR1 LNHDA, CDR2 SQIVND (reference sequence). This chain uses TRBV19 with TRBJ2-1; TRBD2 matches 9 bases. The sample comprised naive CD8+ T cells from PBMCs. The clonotype was recovered from a man aged 18-30 years in good health. Some clones in this sample may be carry-over from other donors' samples. CDR3 residues: CASSSSGSSYNEQFF. CDR3 coding DNA: TGTGCCAGTAGTAGTAGCGGGAGCTCCTACAATGAGCAGTTCTTC.